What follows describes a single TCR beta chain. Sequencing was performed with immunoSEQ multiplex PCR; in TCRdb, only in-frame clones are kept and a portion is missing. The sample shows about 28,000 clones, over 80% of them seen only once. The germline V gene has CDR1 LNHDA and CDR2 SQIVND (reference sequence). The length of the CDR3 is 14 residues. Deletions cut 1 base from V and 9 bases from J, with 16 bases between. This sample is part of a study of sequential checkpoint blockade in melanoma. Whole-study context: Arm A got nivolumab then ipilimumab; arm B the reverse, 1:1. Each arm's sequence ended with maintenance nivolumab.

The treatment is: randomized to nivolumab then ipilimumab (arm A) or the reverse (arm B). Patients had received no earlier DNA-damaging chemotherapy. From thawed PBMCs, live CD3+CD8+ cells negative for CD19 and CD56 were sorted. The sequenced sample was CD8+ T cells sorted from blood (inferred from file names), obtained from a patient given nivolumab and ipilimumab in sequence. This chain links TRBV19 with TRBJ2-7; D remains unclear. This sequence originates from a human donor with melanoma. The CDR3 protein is CASSIGLGSLSQYF. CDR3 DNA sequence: TGTGCCAGTAGTATAGGTTTGGGCTCCCTGTCGCAGTACTTC.